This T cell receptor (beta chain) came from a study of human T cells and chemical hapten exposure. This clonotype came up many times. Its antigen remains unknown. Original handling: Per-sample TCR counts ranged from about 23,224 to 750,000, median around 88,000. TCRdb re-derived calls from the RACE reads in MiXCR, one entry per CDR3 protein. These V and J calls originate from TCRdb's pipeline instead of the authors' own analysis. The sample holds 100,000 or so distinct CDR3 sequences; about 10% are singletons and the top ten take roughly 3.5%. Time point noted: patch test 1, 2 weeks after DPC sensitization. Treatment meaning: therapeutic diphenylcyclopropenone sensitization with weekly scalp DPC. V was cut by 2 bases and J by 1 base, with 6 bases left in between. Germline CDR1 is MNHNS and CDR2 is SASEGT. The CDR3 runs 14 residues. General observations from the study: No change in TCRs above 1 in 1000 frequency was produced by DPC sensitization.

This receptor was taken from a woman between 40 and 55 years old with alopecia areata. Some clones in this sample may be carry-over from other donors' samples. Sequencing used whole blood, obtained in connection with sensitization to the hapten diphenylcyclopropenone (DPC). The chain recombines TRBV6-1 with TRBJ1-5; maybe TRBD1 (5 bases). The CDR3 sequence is CASSEQGSNQPQHF. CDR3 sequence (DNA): TGTGCCAGCAGTGAACAGGGAAGCAATCAGCCCCAGCATTTT.